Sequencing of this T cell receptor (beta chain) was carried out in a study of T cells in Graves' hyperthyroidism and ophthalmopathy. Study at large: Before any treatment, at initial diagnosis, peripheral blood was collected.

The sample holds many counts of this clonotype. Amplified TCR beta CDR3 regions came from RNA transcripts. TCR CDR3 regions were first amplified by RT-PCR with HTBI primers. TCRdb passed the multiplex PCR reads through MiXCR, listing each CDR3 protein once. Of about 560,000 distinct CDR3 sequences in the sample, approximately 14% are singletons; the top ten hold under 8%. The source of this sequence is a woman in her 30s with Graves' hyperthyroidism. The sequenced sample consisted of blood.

The CDR3 is CASKEGGYNEQFF. DNA for the CDR3: TGTGCCAGCAAGGAGGGAGGGTACAATGAGCAGTTCTTC. V gene TRBV6-1 combines with J gene TRBJ2-1; 7 nucleotides align to TRBD2. The CDR3 has 13 residues. The germline CDR1 and CDR2 sequences are MNHNS and SASEGT. The J segment lost 4 bases and the V segment lost 7 bases, leaving 4 bases of the junction unmatched.